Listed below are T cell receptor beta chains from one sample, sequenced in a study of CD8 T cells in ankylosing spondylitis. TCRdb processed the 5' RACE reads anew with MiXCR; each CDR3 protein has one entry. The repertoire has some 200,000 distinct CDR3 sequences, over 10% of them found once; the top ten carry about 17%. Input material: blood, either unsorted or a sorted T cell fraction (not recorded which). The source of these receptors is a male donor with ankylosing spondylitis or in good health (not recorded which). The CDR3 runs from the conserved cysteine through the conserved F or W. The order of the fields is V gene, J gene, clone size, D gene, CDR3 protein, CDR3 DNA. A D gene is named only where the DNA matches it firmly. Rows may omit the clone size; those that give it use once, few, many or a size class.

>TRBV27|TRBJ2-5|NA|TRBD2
CASSSNPRGAGGETQYF
TGTGCCAGCAGTTCCAATCCCCGGGGCGCGGGAGGAGAGACCCAGTACTTC
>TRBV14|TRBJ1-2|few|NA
CASSQWVHDGYTF
TGTGCCAGCAGCCAATGGGTCCATGATGGCTACACCTTC
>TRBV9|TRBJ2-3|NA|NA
CASSGGGGQLTDTQYF
TGTGCCAGCAGCGGAGGGGGGGGACAGCTCACAGATACGCAGTATTTT
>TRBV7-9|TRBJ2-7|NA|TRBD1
CASSLGIGRDRGDEQYF
TGTGCCAGCAGCTTAGGTATCGGAAGGGACAGAGGCGACGAGCAGTACTTC
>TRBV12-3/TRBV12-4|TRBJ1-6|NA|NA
CASSLGTLPRALHF
TGTGCCAGCAGTTTAGGGACTCTCCCTCGTGCCCTCCACTTT
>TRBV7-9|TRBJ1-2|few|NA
CASSLVFTRGRDYGYTF
TGTGCCAGCAGCTTGGTGTTCACCCGGGGGCGCGACTATGGCTACACCTTC
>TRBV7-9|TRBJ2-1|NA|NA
CASRLGIRDEQFF
TGTGCCAGCAGGCTAGGAATTCGGGATGAGCAGTTCTTC
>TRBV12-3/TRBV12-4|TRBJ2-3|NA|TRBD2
CASSRRGLAGMVDTQYF
TGTGCCAGCAGCCGACGGGGACTAGCGGGCATGGTGGATACGCAGTATTTT
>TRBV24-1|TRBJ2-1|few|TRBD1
CATSDSFGDRGYNEQFF
TGTGCCACCAGTGATTCCTTCGGGGACAGGGGCTACAATGAGCAGTTCTTC
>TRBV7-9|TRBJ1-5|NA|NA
CASSWGLYSNQPQHF
TGTGCCAGCAGCTGGGGACTGTATAGCAATCAGCCCCAGCATTTT
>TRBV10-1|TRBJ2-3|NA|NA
CASSESTPTFDTQYF
TGCGCCAGCAGTGAGTCGACTCCCACGTTCGATACGCAGTATTTT
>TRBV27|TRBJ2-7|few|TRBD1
CASSLTYGTGLYEQYF
TGTGCCAGCAGTTTAACCTATGGGACAGGGTTATACGAGCAGTACTTC
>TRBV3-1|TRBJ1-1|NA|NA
CASSHINTEAFF
TGTGCCAGCAGCCACATAAACACTGAAGCTTTCTTT
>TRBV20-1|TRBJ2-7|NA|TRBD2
CSATPLAGDSYEQYF
TGCAGTGCTACGCCCCTAGCGGGGGATTCCTACGAGCAGTACTTC
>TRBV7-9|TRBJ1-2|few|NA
CASRSDSYYGYTF
TGTGCCAGCAGGTCTGACAGCTACTATGGCTACACCTTC
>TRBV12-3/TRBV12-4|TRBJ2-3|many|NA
CASSLLGGGSTDTQYF
TGTGCCAGCAGTTTACTGGGCGGGGGCTCCACAGATACGCAGTATTTT
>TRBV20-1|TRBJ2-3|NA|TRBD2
CSAFPPVLAGYTDTQYF
TGCAGTGCCTTCCCCCCCGTTCTAGCGGGGTACACAGATACGCAGTATTTT
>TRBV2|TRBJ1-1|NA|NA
CASGLLYSEAFF
TGTGCCAGCGGGCTTCTTTACTCTGAAGCTTTCTTT
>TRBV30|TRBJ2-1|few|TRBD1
CARWTGRINEQFF
TGTGCCCGTTGGACAGGGCGGATCAATGAGCAGTTCTTC
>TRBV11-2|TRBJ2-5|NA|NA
CASSPPWIQETQYF
TGTGCCAGCAGCCCCCCCTGGATCCAAGAGACCCAGTACTTC
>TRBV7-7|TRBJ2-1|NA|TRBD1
CASSSGQGPNNEQFF
TGTGCCAGCAGCTCTGGACAGGGGCCCAACAATGAGCAGTTCTTC
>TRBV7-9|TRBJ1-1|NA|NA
CASSSKLNTEAFF
TGTGCCAGCAGCTCCAAATTGAACACTGAAGCTTTCTTT
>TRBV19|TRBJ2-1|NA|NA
CASSPDVSSYNEQFF
TGTGCCAGTAGTCCGGACGTAAGCTCCTACAATGAGCAGTTCTTC
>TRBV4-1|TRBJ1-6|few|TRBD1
CASSLPQGATSPLHF
TGCGCCAGCAGCCTACCACAGGGGGCTACTTCACCCCTCCACTTT
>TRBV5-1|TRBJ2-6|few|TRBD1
CASSTGQGAISGANVLTF
TGCGCCAGCAGCACCGGACAGGGGGCTATCTCTGGGGCCAACGTCCTGACTTTC
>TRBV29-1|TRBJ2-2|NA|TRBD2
CSVGPGASGLGELFF
TGCAGCGTTGGTCCTGGGGCTAGCGGCTTGGGGGAGCTGTTTTTT
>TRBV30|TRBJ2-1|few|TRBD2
CALAGYNEQFF
TGTGCCCTAGCGGGCTACAATGAGCAGTTCTTC
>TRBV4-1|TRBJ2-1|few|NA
CASSQVTLANEQFF
TGCGCCAGCAGCCAAGTAACACTAGCTAATGAGCAGTTCTTC
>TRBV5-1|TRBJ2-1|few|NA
CASSLGVARIDEQFF
TGCGCCAGCAGCTTGGGGGTAGCGCGTATCGATGAGCAGTTCTTC
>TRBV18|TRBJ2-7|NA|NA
CASSPPSLETYEQYF
TGTGCCAGCTCACCACCGAGCCTAGAGACCTACGAGCAGTACTTC
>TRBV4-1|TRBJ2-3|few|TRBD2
CASNPTSGGFTDTQYF
TGCGCCAGCAACCCCACTAGCGGGGGTTTCACAGATACGCAGTATTTT
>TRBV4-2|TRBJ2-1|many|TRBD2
CASSQELAGVHNEQFF
TGTGCCAGCAGCCAAGAGCTAGCGGGGGTACACAATGAGCAGTTCTTC
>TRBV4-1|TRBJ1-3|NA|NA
CASSQEGEAGNTIYF
TGCGCCAGCAGCCAAGAGGGGGAGGCTGGAAACACCATATATTTT
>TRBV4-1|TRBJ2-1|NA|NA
CASSQLTSESSYNEQFF
TGCGCCAGCAGCCAACTTACTTCAGAGAGCTCCTACAATGAGCAGTTCTTC
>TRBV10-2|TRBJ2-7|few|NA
CASSRPGEQYF
TGCGCCAGCAGTAGACCGGGAGAGCAGTACTTC
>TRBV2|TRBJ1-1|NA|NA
CASSESRGQEAFF
TGTGCCAGCAGTGAATCCAGGGGTCAGGAGGCTTTCTTT
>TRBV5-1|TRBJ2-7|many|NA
CASSLVGASYEQYF
TGCGCCAGCAGCTTGGTGGGGGCTTCCTACGAGCAGTACTTC
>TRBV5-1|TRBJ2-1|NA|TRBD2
CASRLLGGLAGMSSYNEQFF
TGCGCCAGCAGACTGCTGGGGGGACTAGCGGGCATGAGCTCCTACAATGAGCAGTTCTTC
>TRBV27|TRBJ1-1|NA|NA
CASSLIGLLNTEAFF
TGTGCCAGCAGTTTGATTGGACTTTTGAACACTGAAGCTTTCTTT
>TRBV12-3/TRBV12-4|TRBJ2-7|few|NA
CASSPLRGYEQYF
TGTGCCAGCAGTCCCTTGCGCGGCTACGAGCAGTACTTC
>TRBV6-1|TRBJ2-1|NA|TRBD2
CASSEMTSGGVNEQFF
TGTGCCAGCAGTGAAATGACTAGCGGGGGGGTCAATGAGCAGTTCTTC
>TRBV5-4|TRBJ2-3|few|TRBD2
CASRGTSGGPDTQYF
TGTGCCAGCAGGGGAACTAGCGGAGGCCCAGATACGCAGTATTTT
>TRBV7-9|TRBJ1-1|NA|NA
CASSGASGEAFF
TGTGCCAGCAGCGGTGCCTCAGGGGAAGCTTTCTTT
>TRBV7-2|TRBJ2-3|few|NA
CASSPNTYTDTQYF
TGTGCCAGCAGCCCGAACACCTACACAGATACGCAGTATTTT
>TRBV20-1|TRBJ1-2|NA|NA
CSASPLGANYGYTF
TGCAGTGCTAGTCCCCTGGGGGCCAACTATGGCTACACCTTC
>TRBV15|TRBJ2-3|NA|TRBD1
CATSRVQGAADTQYF
TGTGCCACCAGCAGAGTTCAGGGGGCGGCAGATACGCAGTATTTT
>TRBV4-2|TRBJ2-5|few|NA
CASSPRDGEETQYF
TGTGCCAGCAGCCCCCGCGACGGAGAAGAGACCCAGTACTTC
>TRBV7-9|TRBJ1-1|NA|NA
CASSPDGGTGTEAFF
TGTGCCAGCAGCCCCGACGGGGGGACGGGCACTGAAGCTTTCTTT
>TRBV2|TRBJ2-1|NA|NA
CASSSGHGTSYNEQFF
TGTGCCAGCTCCAGTGGACACGGGACTTCCTACAATGAGCAGTTCTTC
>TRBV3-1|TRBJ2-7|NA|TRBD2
CASSQGRGVLYEQYF
TGTGCCAGCAGCCAGGGCCGGGGGGTCCTCTACGAGCAGTACTTC
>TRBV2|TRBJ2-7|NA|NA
CASSEGGGGGYEQYF
TGTGCCAGCAGTGAAGGGGGTGGTGGCGGCTACGAGCAGTACTTC
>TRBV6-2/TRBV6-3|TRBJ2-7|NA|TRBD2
CASSYLAGAYEQYF
TGTGCCAGCAGTTACCTAGCGGGAGCCTACGAGCAGTACTTC
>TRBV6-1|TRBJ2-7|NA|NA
CASSEGRGHEQYF
TGTGCCAGCAGTGAAGGGCGGGGCCACGAGCAGTACTTC
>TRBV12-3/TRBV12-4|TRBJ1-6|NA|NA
CASSFRGGTPLHF
TGTGCCAGCAGTTTCAGGGGAGGGACACCCCTCCACTTT